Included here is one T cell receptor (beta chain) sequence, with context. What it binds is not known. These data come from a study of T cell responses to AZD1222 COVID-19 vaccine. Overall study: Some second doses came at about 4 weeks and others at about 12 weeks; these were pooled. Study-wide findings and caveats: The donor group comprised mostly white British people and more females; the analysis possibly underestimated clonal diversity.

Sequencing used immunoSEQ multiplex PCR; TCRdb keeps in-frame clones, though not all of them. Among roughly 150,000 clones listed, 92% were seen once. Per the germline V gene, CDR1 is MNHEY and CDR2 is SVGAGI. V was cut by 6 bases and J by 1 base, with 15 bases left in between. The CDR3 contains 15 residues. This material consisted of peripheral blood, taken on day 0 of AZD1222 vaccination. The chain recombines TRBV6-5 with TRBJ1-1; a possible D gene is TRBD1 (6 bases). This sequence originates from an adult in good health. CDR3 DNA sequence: TGTGCCAGCAGACTATCGGGGGCGGGGAACACTGAAGCTTTCTTT. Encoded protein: CASRLSGAGNTEAFF.